The 5 T cell receptor beta chains below come from one sample, sequenced in a study of CD8+ T cells in alopecia areata. Extraction and reverse transcription of RNA yielded cDNA as the sequencing template. The method was immunoSEQ multiplex PCR; TCRdb's version includes in-frame clones alone and lacks a portion of them. This sample has some 200,000 clones, with 45% to 70% found just once. The sample comprised CD8+ T cells sorted from blood. The source of these receptors is a human donor in good health.

V usage is TRBV7-9 and J usage is TRBJ1-4, with 7 bases that match TRBD1. This CDR3 has 14 amino acids. CDR1 is SEHNR, CDR2 FQNEAQ, per germline (reference sequence). With 5 bases clipped from V and 8 bases from J, the junction kept 8 bases outside the gene matches. CDR3 coding DNA: TGTGCCAGCAGCATCCACAGGGGAGAGGAAAAACTGTTTTTT. Amino acid sequence: CASSIHRGEEKLFF. The variable domain in full, with the rest retrieved from reference TRBV7-9 and TRBJ1-4, is DTGVSQNPRHKITKRGQNVTFRCDPISEHNRLYWYRQTLGQGPEFLTYFQNEAQLEKSRLLSDRFSAERPKGSFSTLEIQRTEQGDSAMYLCASSIHRGEEKLFFGSGTQLSVL.

This clone was picked up a small number of times. The V and J genes are TRBV2 and TRBJ2-1; perhaps TRBD2 as D (6 bases). The CDR3 is 13 residues long. The germline V gene encodes CDR1 SNHLY and CDR2 FYNNEI. The V end lost 1 base, the J end lost 7 bases, and 8 bases lay between the germline ends. The CDR3 loop is CASSEGRENEQFF. The CDR3 bases are TGTGCCAGCAGTGAAGGGAGGGAAAATGAGCAGTTCTTC.

This chain connects TRBV13 to TRBJ1-1; D uncertain. V gave up 6 bases and J gave up 1 base, with 12 bases separating them. This CDR3 spans 14 amino acids. From germline, CDR1 is PRHDT and CDR2 FYEKMQ (reference sequence). CDR3 protein: CASSYSRGNTEAFF. In nucleotides, the CDR3 is TGTGCCAGCAGTTATTCTCGGGGGAACACTGAAGCTTTCTTT.

This clone was observed a handful of times. The gene calls are TRBV27 and TRBJ2-7; possibly TRBD1 or TRBD2 for D (5 bases each). Trimming shortened V by 4 bases and J by 0 bases, and 16 bases separated the two germline ends. The CDR3 covers 16 residues. Germline CDR1 reads MNHEY; CDR2 reads SMNVEV (reference sequence). CDR3: CASSSSGTDFSYEQYF. The DNA of the CDR3 is TGTGCCAGCAGTTCCTCAGGGACCGACTTCTCCTACGAGCAGTACTTC.

This clone has only a few counts. This chain connects TRBV5-4 to TRBJ2-1, with a possible D match to TRBD2 (6 bases). This CDR3 is 14 amino acids long. CDR1 and CDR2 (germline): SGHNT, YYREEE (reference sequence). V lost 6 bases, J lost 7 bases, and 17 bases lay in between. The DNA of the CDR3 is TGTGCCAGCAACCCCTGGGGGGACGGAAATGAGCAGTTCTTC. Residues: CASNPWGDGNEQFF.